The clone carrying this T cell receptor beta chain came up a few times. Its antigen is unidentified. The sample is drawn from a study of cytomegalovirus exposure and HLA in healthy donors. Study-level points and caveats: With high specificity and sensitivity, the classifier reportedly diagnosed cytomegalovirus status.

In the PCR, 60 Vbeta and 13 Jbeta primers were used. Here immunoSEQ multiplex PCR was the method, and the copy in TCRdb shows in-frame clones only, minus some. The table lists some 180,000 clones, roughly 85% of them singletons. CDR1 is LNHDA, CDR2 SQIVND, per germline (reference sequence). The trim removed 5 bases at V and 8 bases at J, leaving 9 bases unmatched. The CDR3 is made up of 15 amino acids. The gene calls are TRBV19 and TRBJ1-6, with TRBD1 identical over 7 bases. The receptor's source is a woman in her forties or fifties in good health and CMV-seronegative. Source material: PBMCs. The CDR3 DNA reads TGTGCCAGTAGTCCGACCGGGACAGTCTATTCACCCCTCCACTTT. This gives the protein CASSPTGTVYSPLHF.